The TCR beta chain under discussion was sequenced for a study of cytomegalovirus exposure and HLA in healthy donors (dated by TCRdb to the late 2010s). Some background on the complete study: According to a later analysis, one platform produced both the 100 to 150 validation repertoires and the approximately 660 repertoires of the first cohort. Besides the first cohort of more than 650 subjects, a separate validation cohort made up of about 120 different subjects was used. High-throughput TCR immunosequencing, statistical association of individual TCRs with disease status, and machine learning were combined to predict cytomegalovirus infection status. The study aimed to test whether signatures of past pathogen exposure could be identified by cataloging public T cell receptors.

General findings and caveats noted by the study authors: In the study, about 150 TCR beta chains were listed as associated with cytomegalovirus. In vitro tests confirmed that a few of the cytomegalovirus-associated TCR beta chains recognize cytomegalovirus antigens. Most TCR sequences were seen in very few donors, while some public TCRs were found in many individuals. In a later analysis, TCRs clustered in the first cohort were found to also tend to co-occur in the roughly 120 validation repertoires, with about 94% of cluster scores above 0. All 120 or so repertoires were used to score co-occurrence in the validation cohort in a later analysis, because that analysis had no HLA typing for the cohort. The authors suggested that the approach could potentially be generalized to other disease states and immunological phenotypes. The classifier was reported to diagnose cytomegalovirus status with high specificity and sensitivity in both the original and validation cohorts.

Worth noting for this clone: Its antigen has not been determined. No per-base quality is available; no much larger clone lies one base away.

Donors formed part of the validation cohort, which comprised 120 subjects and was distinct from the first cohort of 670 or so subjects. Library preparation used the immunoSEQ multiplex PCR assay. From the authors' description of their analysis: To diagnose cytomegalovirus status from the catalog of TCR beta chain sequences, a statistical classification framework was built. Entries here come from immuneACCESS through TCRdb and include only in-frame sequences with V and J called. Some clones fail to appear in such tables; in the studies checked, an unresolved V gene covers under half of the shortfall, and the cause of the remainder is unknown. D and trimming were read from the DNA, whereas the V and J calls and clone size are those reported in that table. In all, the sample holds some 130,000 clones, and roughly four fifths of those were seen once. 25% to 30% of the sample rests with the top ten.

The origin of this receptor is a man aged 25-45 years in good health and CMV-seropositive. The sample was PBMCs.

Here the CDR3 is given as CASSYSTQSPYEQYF. The nucleotides are TGTGCCAGCAGTTACTCGACACAGTCTCCCTACGAGCAGTACTTC. The sequence joins TRBV6-6 to TRBJ2-7; the D gene cannot be resolved reliably. The CDR3 contains 15 residues, cysteine and phenylalanine counted. Solely the CDR3 DNA is kept, with 45 bases framed from the first base. Looking up the germline V gene (reference sequence) yields CDR1 MNHNY and CDR2 SVGAGI. A distance of 11 bases separates the germline ends of V and J, which lose 0 bases and 2 bases respectively.